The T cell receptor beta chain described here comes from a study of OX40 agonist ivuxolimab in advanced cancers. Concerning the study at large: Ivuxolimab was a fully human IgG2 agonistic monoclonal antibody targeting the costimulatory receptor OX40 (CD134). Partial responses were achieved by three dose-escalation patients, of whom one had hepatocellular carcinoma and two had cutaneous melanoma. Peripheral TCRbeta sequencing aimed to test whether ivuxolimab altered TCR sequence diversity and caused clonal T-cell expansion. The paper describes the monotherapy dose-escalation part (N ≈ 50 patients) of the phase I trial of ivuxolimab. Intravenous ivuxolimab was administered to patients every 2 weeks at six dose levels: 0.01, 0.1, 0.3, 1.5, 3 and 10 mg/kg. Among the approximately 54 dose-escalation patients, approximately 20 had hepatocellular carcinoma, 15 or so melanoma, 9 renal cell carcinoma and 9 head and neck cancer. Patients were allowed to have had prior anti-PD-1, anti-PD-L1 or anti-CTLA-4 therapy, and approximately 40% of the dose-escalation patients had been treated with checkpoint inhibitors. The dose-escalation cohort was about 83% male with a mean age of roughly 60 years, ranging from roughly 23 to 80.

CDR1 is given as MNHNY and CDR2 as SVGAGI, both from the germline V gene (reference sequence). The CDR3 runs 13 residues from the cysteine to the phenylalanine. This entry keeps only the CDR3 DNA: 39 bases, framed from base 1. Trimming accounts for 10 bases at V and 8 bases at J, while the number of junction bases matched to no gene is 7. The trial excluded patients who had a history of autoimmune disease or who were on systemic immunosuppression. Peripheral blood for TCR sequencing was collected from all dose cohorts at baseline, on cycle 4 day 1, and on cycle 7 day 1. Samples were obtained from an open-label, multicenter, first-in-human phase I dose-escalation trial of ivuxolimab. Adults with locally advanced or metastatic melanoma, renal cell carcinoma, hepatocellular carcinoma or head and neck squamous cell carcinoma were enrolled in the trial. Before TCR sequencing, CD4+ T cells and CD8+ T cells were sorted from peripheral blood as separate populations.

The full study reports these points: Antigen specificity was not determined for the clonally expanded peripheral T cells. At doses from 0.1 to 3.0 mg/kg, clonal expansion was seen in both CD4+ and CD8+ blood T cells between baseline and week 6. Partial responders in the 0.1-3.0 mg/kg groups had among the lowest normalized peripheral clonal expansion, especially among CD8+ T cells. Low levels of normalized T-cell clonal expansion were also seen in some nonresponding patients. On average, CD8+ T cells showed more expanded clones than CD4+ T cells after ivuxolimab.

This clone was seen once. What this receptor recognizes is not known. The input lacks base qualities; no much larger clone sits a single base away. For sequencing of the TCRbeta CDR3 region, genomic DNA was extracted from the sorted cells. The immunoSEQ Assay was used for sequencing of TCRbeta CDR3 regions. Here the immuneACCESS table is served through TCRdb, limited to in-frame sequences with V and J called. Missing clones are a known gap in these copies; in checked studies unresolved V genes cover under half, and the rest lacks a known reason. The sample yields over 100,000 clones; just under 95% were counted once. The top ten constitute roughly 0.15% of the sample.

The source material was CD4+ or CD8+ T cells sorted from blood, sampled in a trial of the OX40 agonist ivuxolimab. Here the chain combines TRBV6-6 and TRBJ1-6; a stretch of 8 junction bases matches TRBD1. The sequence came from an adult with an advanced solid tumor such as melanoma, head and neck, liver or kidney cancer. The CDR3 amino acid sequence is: CATLRGRDSPLHF. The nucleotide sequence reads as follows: TGTGCCACCCTCAGGGGGCGGGATTCACCCCTCCACTTT.